The clone carrying this TCR beta chain was seen many times. This entry comes from a study of tumor-infiltrating lymphocytes in primary liver carcinoma. Scientists recovered RNA and DNA together from roughly 20-30 mg of unsorted bulk tissue. Five distinct regions per tumor were sampled. The V end was cut by 2 bases, the J end by 14 bases, with 15 bases between. Germline-derived CDR1 and CDR2 are GTSNPN and SVGIG (reference sequence). The CDR3 runs to 11 residues. Production of TCR beta cDNA used approximately 480 ng total RNA together with a constant-region primer. Amplification in three nested multiplex PCR rounds with slightly modified ARM-PCR gave rise to TCR beta libraries. For around 10 cycles apiece, the opening two PCR rounds ran with TRBV1-TRBV30 forward primers and a C-beta reverse primer. Each CDR3 protein gets one entry after TCRdb re-called the multiplex PCR reads with MiXCR. This sample has approximately 37,000 distinct CDR3 sequences, with under 75% found just once.

The sequenced material came from liver tumor tissue from sampling region 4. Subset described: tumor region T4, right-lateral pole. The J gene is TRBJ1-1, the V gene TRBV30, with TRBD1 as a possible D gene (6 bases). The TCR was taken from a man aged 35-49 years with primary liver carcinoma and hepatitis B virus infection. The CDR3 sequence: CAWSPPGGPFF. Here the CDR3 DNA reads TGTGCCTGGAGTCCCCCCGGGGGCCCCTTCTTT.